The next 32 T cell receptor beta chains were all read from a single sample in a study of tissue T cells after allogeneic stem cell transplantation (dated by TCRdb to 2022 to 2024). What the time point label conveys for this sample: mouse harvest day 14 after allogeneic transplant. Each mouse graft, delivered by tail vein injection, combined 10^6 splenic CD5+ T cells with 10^7 T-cell-depleted bone marrow cells. The method was the immunoSEQ multiplex PCR assay. TCRdb took this table from immuneACCESS and kept in-frame rearrangements with V and J called. Such tables lack part of the clones; where checked against another copy, unresolved V genes explain under half of the gap, and the rest is unexplained. The sample profile shows about 7,700 clones; roughly 38% of them were found once. The ten largest clones represent over 5.5% of the sample. The material sequenced was skin. These receptors were collected from a female BALB/c mouse given C57BL/6 T cells with graft-versus-host disease after an allogeneic hematopoietic cell transplant.

Notes on this clone: Here the gene names and germline are mouse. The observed sequence ends 1 residue before the CDR3 terminus, with the missing tail filled in from the germline J gene. The gene calls are TRBV26 and TRBJ1-1; D gene uncertain. This CDR3 region has 13 residues. Germline V gives CDR1 KGHPV, CDR2 FQNQEV (reference sequence). Trimming removed 3 bases at V and 1 base at J, with 6 bases between. CDR3 loop: CASSLRLNTEVFF. The sequenced CDR3 bases are TGTGCCAGCAGTCTCCGATTAAACACAGAAGTCTTC.

This clone was counted a few times. Mouse germline and gene names are used. The read finishes 1 residue shy of the CDR3 end, and the germline J gene is used to complete it. The chain joins TRBV5 to TRBJ2-5; 10 positions agree with TRBD2. CDR1 is LGHNA and CDR2 is YNLKQL in the germline V gene (reference sequence). The CDR3 sequence is 16 residues long. After removal of 0 bases from V and 6 bases from J, the junction contained 6 bases not matched to a gene. The DNA read from the CDR3 is TGTGCCAGCAGCCAAGATCCTCTGGGGGGGCGCGACACCCAGTAC. Encoded protein: CASSQDPLGGRDTQY. The complete CDR3 sequence is CASSQDPLGGRDTQYF.

This clone has just a few counts. Mouse gene names and germline throughout. The read finishes 1 residue shy of the CDR3 end, and the germline J gene is used to complete it. V gene TRBV23 combines with J gene TRBJ2-2; TRBD1, as called in the table, went unchecked against the DNA. CDR1 KGHTA and CDR2 FQNQQP come from the germline V gene. The CDR3 spans 16 residues. CDR3 bases read: TGCTCCAGCAGTCAAAAGGCAGGGGCGAACACCGGGCAGCTCTAC. It translates to CSSSQKAGANTGQLY. The full CDR3 protein reads CSSSQKAGANTGQLYF.

Only a few counts were recorded for this clone. The genes and germline here are from mouse. The read comes to an end 1 residue before the CDR3 does, leaving the germline J gene to fill in the end. The J gene is TRBJ2-7, the V gene TRBV14, with TRBD1 identical over 12 bases. Germline V gene lookup returns CDR1 SGHDT and CDR2 FRDEAV. Unmatched junction bases numbered 8, after V lost 3 bases and J lost 4 bases. The CDR3 has 16 residues. The CDR3 spells CASSWDRGPFPYEQYF. The CDR3 DNA, read in part, is TGTGCCAGCAGTTGGGACAGGGGGCCATTTCCTTATGAACAGTAC. Supplemented by reference TRBV14 and TRBJ2-7, the full variable domain reads EAGVTQSPRYAVLQEGQAVSFWCDPISGHDTLYWYQQPRDQGPQLLVYFRDEAVIDNSQLPSDRFSAVRPKGTNSTLKIQSAKQGDTATYLCASSWDRGPFPYEQYFGPGTRLTVL.

This clone is classed as large (0.1 to 1%). These gene names are mouse names. The read ends 1 residue shy of where the CDR3 ends; the end is completed using the germline J gene. V gene TRBV12-2 combines with J gene TRBJ2-7, with D uncertain. The CDR3 covers 13 residues. Germline V gene data show CDR1 as SGHLS and CDR2 as HYDKME. Trimming cost V 4 bases and J 7 bases, with 16 bases left between them. The DNA read from the CDR3 is TGTGCCAGCTCGCCTAGGGTATTGGGAGAACAGTAC. Translated: CASSPRVLGEQY. The full CDR3 reads CASSPRVLGEQYF.

This clone is medium-sized (0.01 to 0.1%) within its sample. The genes and germline here are from mouse. The read falls 1 residue short of the CDR3 end, and the missing part is taken from the germline J gene. The chain links TRBV26 to TRBJ2-4; D gene uncertain. Trimming cost V 2 bases and J 5 bases, with 5 bases left between them. Germline V lookup: CDR1 KGHPV, CDR2 FQNQEV (reference sequence). This CDR3 region has 12 residues. Incomplete CDR3 DNA: TGTGCCAGCAGTCTGCACAGAAACACCTTGTAC. It is translated as CASSLHRNTLY. The entire CDR3 protein is CASSLHRNTLYF.

This clone is judged medium-sized. Each gene name is a mouse one. The CDR3 goes on 1 residue after the read ends, and that part is filled in from the germline J gene. The chain joins TRBV19 to TRBJ1-1; unclear D gene. Trimming cost V 4 bases and J 1 base, with 17 bases left between them. CDR1 is FNHDT and CDR2 is SITEND in the germline V gene (reference sequence). The CDR3 is 16 amino acids. The CDR3 spells CASSSPRRGGNTEVFF. CDR3 DNA (partial): TGTGCCAGCAGTTCGCCCCGCCGCGGAGGGAACACAGAAGTCTTC.

The sample holds a few counts of this clone. Gene names and germline match the mouse. CDR3 DNA (partial): TGTGCAAGCAGCTTAGATTCGGGGGAGGGACAGTAC. Translated: CASSLDSGEGQY. The whole CDR3 is CASSLDSGEGQYF. The chain is built from TRBV16 and TRBJ2-7; D is perhaps TRBD1 or TRBD2 (5 bases each). The read gets to within 1 residue of the CDR3 end, and the germline J gene fills in the rest. Germline assignment: CDR1 SGHSA and CDR2 FRNQAP. Trimming shortened V by 0 bases and J by 9 bases, and 12 bases separated the two germline ends. The CDR3 is 13 residues long.

Comment on this clone: Gene names are the mouse ones. CDR3 DNA, as far as it was read: TGTGCTAGCAGCAACAGGGGGCGCTTTGAACAGTAC. Protein product: CASSNRGRFEQY. The whole CDR3 region reads CASSNRGRFEQYF. This sequence joins TRBV29 and TRBJ2-7, with 9 bases that match TRBD1. The CDR3 end is not reached by the read, which stops 1 residue before it; the germline J gene fills it in. Germline V gene data show CDR1 as MSHET and CDR2 as SYDVDS. V lost 6 bases, J lost 6 bases, and 6 bases stayed unmatched. This CDR3 contains 13 residues.

Of note for this clone: Gene names and germline refer to mouse. The CDR3 end falls 1 residue outside the read, so it is completed with the germline J gene. The V call is TRBV3, the J call TRBJ2-7; 8 positions agree with TRBD2. This CDR3 comprises 14 residues. The J segment lost 5 bases and the V segment lost 1 base, leaving 4 bases of the junction unmatched. Germline V lookup: CDR1 SNHLY, CDR2 FYNGKV (reference sequence). The CDR3 sequence: CASSLVGGVNEQYF. CDR3 DNA, as far as it was read: TGTGCCAGCAGCTTAGTGGGGGGGGTGAATGAACAGTAC.

This clone has just a few counts. The gene names here belong to mouse. The read ends 1 residue early relative to the CDR3; the germline J gene fills the gap. The V gene is TRBV26, the J gene TRBJ2-2, with 7 bases fitting TRBD1. Germline CDR1 and CDR2: KGHPV and FQNQEV (reference sequence). Trimming removed 2 bases from V and 1 base from J; junction bases left unmatched: 1. The CDR3 contains 15 residues. The CDR3 sequence: CASSLRQGNTGQLYF. The sequenced part of the CDR3 DNA is TGTGCCAGCAGTCTGCGACAGGGAAACACCGGGCAGCTCTAC. Based on the CDR3 plus reference TRBV26 and TRBJ2-2, the full variable domain is NSKVIQTPRYLVKGQGQKAKMRCIPEKGHPVVFWYQQNKNNEFKFLINFQNQEVLQQIDMTEKRFSAECPSNSPCSLEIQSSEAGDSALYLCASSLRQGNTGQLYFGEGSKLTVL.

A word on this clone: Gene names follow the mouse nomenclature. The sequence runs out 1 residue before the end of the CDR3; the remainder is reconstructed from the germline J gene. This rearrangement joins TRBV12-1 to TRBJ2-7; D is possibly TRBD2 (6 bases). Germline V gives CDR1 SGHSN, CDR2 HYEKVE. V was clipped by 1 base and J by 2 bases, with 8 bases between them. The CDR3 runs 13 residues. The part of the CDR3 DNA that was read is TGTGCCAGCTCTCTGGGGGGTCCCTATGAACAGTAC. Amino acids: CASSLGGPYEQY. In full, the CDR3 reads CASSLGGPYEQYF.

Turning to this clone: Being one base from a much bigger clone, this may be a read error. Germline and genes: mouse. The read ends 1 residue early relative to the CDR3; the germline J gene fills the gap. This same CDR3 is encoded by further DNA sequences in the sample. The chain couples TRBV26 to TRBJ2-7, with D possibly being TRBD1 (5 bases). V shed 4 bases and J shed 4 bases, with 5 bases lying between them. The CDR3 has 11 residues. Germline values: CDR1 KGHPV, CDR2 FQNQEV (reference sequence). This CDR3 reads CASSQGYEQYF. The CDR3 bases that were read are TGTGCCAGCAGTCAGGGGTATGAACAGTAC.

Turning to this clone: Mouse gene names and germline throughout. Read coverage stops 1 residue before the CDR3 terminus; the germline J gene supplies the remainder. The chain joins TRBV26 to TRBJ2-5, with 13 bases fitting TRBD2. This CDR3 is built from 15 residues. The germline V gene encodes CDR1 KGHPV and CDR2 FQNQEV (reference sequence). J lost 7 bases, V lost 4 bases, and 5 bases had no gene match. Partial CDR3 DNA: TGTGCCAGCAGTCCTGGACTGGGGGGGCTGTACACCCAGTAC. Its translation: CASSPGLGGLYTQY. From start to end, the CDR3 is CASSPGLGGLYTQYF.

This clone has only a few counts. Germline and genes: mouse. The read gets to within 1 residue of the CDR3 end, and the germline J gene fills in the rest. V and J are TRBV26 and TRBJ2-2; no clear D gene. Trimming took 4 bases from V and 4 from J, leaving 1 base between them. Germline V gives CDR1 KGHPV, CDR2 FQNQEV (reference sequence). The CDR3 is made up of 11 amino acids. Partial CDR3 DNA: TGTGCCAGCAGTCGCACCGGGCAGCTCTAC. Its translation: CASSRTGQLY. The whole CDR3 sequence reads CASSRTGQLYF.

Turning to this clone: Genes and germline are mouse. The read terminates 1 residue ahead of where the CDR3 ends, so the germline J gene completes it. The chain couples TRBV26 to TRBJ2-5; D not certain. The CDR3 covers 14 residues. Germline V CDR1 and CDR2: KGHPV, FQNQEV (reference sequence). The V end lost 4 bases, the J end lost 0 bases, and 8 bases lay between the germline ends. The covered CDR3 bases are TGTGCCAGCAGTCCGAGAGTTAACCAAGACACCCAGTAC. Translated, it gives CASSPRVNQDTQY. The CDR3, in full, reads CASSPRVNQDTQYF.

As for this clone: Gene names are mouse gene names. The CDR3 is cut off 1 residue early in the read; its end comes from the germline J gene. The chain employs TRBV19 and TRBJ1-1; possibly TRBD1 for D (6 bases). Per the germline V gene, CDR1 is FNHDT and CDR2 is SITEND (reference sequence). This CDR3 is 14 amino acids long. The V end lost 0 bases, the J end lost 2 bases, and 8 bases lay between the germline ends. CDR3 protein: CASSIGTANTEVFF. The sequenced CDR3 bases are TGTGCCAGCAGTATAGGGACAGCCAACACAGAAGTCTTC.

In the case of this clone: Here the gene names and germline are mouse. The read ends 1 residue before the CDR3 terminus; that terminus is restored from the germline J gene. The chain combines TRBV26 with TRBJ2-7; tentative D call: TRBD1 (6 bases). This CDR3 comprises 13 residues. Germline V gives CDR1 KGHPV, CDR2 FQNQEV (reference sequence). With 3 bases removed from V and 2 bases from J, the gap between germline ends came to 8 bases. Partial CDR3 DNA: TGTGCCAGCAGTCTTGGGACAACCTATGAACAGTAC. As protein: CASSLGTTYEQY. The entire CDR3 reads CASSLGTTYEQYF.

Regarding this clone: Genes here carry mouse names. Coverage ceases 1 residue before the CDR3 finishes, and the germline J gene fills in the end. The chain recombines TRBV16 with TRBJ2-7; D perhaps matches TRBD2 (7 bases). With 1 base removed from V and 2 bases from J, the gap between germline ends came to 9 bases. Germline CDR1 SGHSA, CDR2 FRNQAP. The CDR3 length is 14 residues. CDR3 in amino acids: CASSLAGGAYEQYF. CDR3 DNA (partial): TGTGCAAGCAGCTTAGCGGGGGGCGCCTATGAACAGTAC.

This clone was counted only a few times. Gene names are mouse gene names. CDR3 residues: CASSRGTATEVFF. The DNA read from the CDR3 is TGTGCCAGCAGTCGCGGGACAGCCACAGAAGTCTTC. V is TRBV26 and J is TRBJ1-1; 7 bases line up with TRBD1. Sequencing ends 1 residue short of the CDR3 end; the germline J gene provides the rest. The CDR3 is 13 amino acids. Trimming took 4 bases from V and 4 from J; bases not matched to a gene: 3. In germline, CDR1 is KGHPV, CDR2 FQNQEV (reference sequence).

Remarks on this clone: Germline and genes: mouse. The CDR3 sequence is CASSSRDPNYAEQFF. CDR3 DNA, as far as it was read: TGTGCTAGCAGTTCCCGGGACCCCAACTATGCTGAGCAGTTC. The rearrangement uses TRBV29 and TRBJ2-1; D may match TRBD1 or TRBD2 (5 bases each). Read sequence stops 1 residue before the CDR3 end, and the germline J gene provides the missing end. Germline CDR1 MSHET, CDR2 SYDVDS. V lost 4 bases to trimming and J lost 1 base, with 11 bases between them. This CDR3 spans 15 amino acids.

With regard to this clone: Gene names and germline refer to mouse. CDR3 DNA (partial): TGTGCCAGCAGCTTACTGAATTCTGGAAATACGCTCTAT. Amino acids: CASSLLNSGNTLY. The whole CDR3 sequence is CASSLLNSGNTLYF. The chain couples TRBV3 to TRBJ1-3; no definite D call. The sequence runs out 1 residue before the end of the CDR3; the remainder is reconstructed from the germline J gene. The V gene lost 2 bases and the J gene lost 0 bases, with 5 bases spanning the gap. From germline, CDR1 is SNHLY and CDR2 FYNGKV (reference sequence). The CDR3 spans 14 residues.

This clone is termed large (0.1 to 1%). Here the gene names and germline are mouse. The CDR3 end falls 1 residue outside the read, so it is completed with the germline J gene. The rearrangement joins TRBV26 to TRBJ1-3, with D unresolved. Germline V gene sequence: CDR1 KGHPV, CDR2 FQNQEV (reference sequence). The CDR3 has 14 amino acids. Trimming stripped 2 bases from V and 0 bases from J, with 5 bases between. The CDR3 bases that were read are TGTGCCAGCAGTCTGAGAAATTCTGGAAATACGCTCTAT. It codes for CASSLRNSGNTLY. The CDR3 as a whole reads CASSLRNSGNTLYF.

This clone counts as medium-sized. The listed genes are named as in mouse. The CDR3 end is not reached by the read, which stops 1 residue before it; the germline J gene fills it in. V and J are TRBV3 and TRBJ2-7; TRBD2 aligns across 9 bases. V dropped 5 bases and J dropped 0; count of bases not matched to a gene: 5. Germline CDR1 is SNHLY and CDR2 is FYNGKV (reference sequence). This CDR3 region has 15 residues. The part of the CDR3 DNA that was read is TGTGCCAGCAGCCTGACTGGGGGAAGCTCCTATGAACAGTAC. Encoded protein: CASSLTGGSSYEQY. The CDR3 reads in full as CASSLTGGSSYEQYF. Full variable domain (remainder filled in from reference TRBV3 and TRBJ2-7): GPKVLQIPSHQIIDMGQMVTLNCDPVSNHLYFYWYKQILGQQMEFLVNFYNGKVMEKSKLFKDQFSVERPDGSYFTLKIQPTALEDSAVYFCASSLTGGSSYEQYFGPGTRLTVL.

With respect to this clone: Mouse gene names apply. Coverage ceases 1 residue before the CDR3 finishes, and the germline J gene fills in the end. The chain uses TRBV26 and TRBJ1-6; D is perhaps TRBD1 (6 bases). TRBJ1-6 is noted as an ORF with a role that remains uncertain. Trimming left V 6 bases short and J 2 bases short, with 8 bases between. CDR1 and CDR2 from the germline V gene are KGHPV and FQNQEV (reference sequence). This CDR3 spans 14 amino acids. CDR3 bases read: TGTGCCAGCAGACAGGGAGCCTATAATTCGCCCCTCTAC. It encodes CASRQGAYNSPLY. The whole CDR3 protein is CASRQGAYNSPLYF.

A single count supports this clone. Gene labels here are mouse ones. Coverage ceases 1 residue before the CDR3 finishes, and the germline J gene fills in the end. V gene TRBV23 combines with J gene TRBJ2-4; TRBD1 is taken as the D call from the table, unchecked against the DNA. The CDR3 covers 14 residues. Per the germline V gene, CDR1 is KGHTA and CDR2 is FQNQQP. CDR3 region: CSSSQWGQQNTLYF. CDR3 DNA, as far as it was read: TGCTCCAGCAGTCAATGGGGACAACAAAACACCTTGTAC.

With respect to this clone: All gene names here are mouse names. Read coverage stops 1 residue before the CDR3 terminus; the germline J gene supplies the remainder. V and J are TRBV26 and TRBJ2-5; no definite D call. Germline V lookup: CDR1 KGHPV, CDR2 FQNQEV (reference sequence). The CDR3 has 14 residues. Trimming cost V 0 bases and J 2 bases, with 6 bases left between them. CDR3 bases read: TGTGCCAGCAGTCTGTCAGGGTCCCAAGACACCCAGTAC. It yields the protein CASSLSGSQDTQY. In full, the CDR3 is CASSLSGSQDTQYF.

A word on this clone: The genes and germline here are from mouse. The read ends 1 residue early relative to the CDR3; the germline J gene fills the gap. The chain employs TRBV26 and TRBJ2-1, with D tentatively TRBD2 (7 bases). Germline V gene lookup returns CDR1 KGHPV and CDR2 FQNQEV (reference sequence). The CDR3 contains 14 residues. With 2 bases removed from V and 4 bases from J, the gap between germline ends came to 9 bases. This CDR3 reads CASSLGGLYAEQFF. The sequenced part of the CDR3 DNA is TGTGCCAGCAGTCTGGGGGGGCTGTATGCTGAGCAGTTC.

A few counts support this clone. Mouse germline and gene names are used. Coverage ceases 1 residue before the CDR3 finishes, and the germline J gene fills in the end. The chain employs TRBV21 and TRBJ2-7; no definite D call. TRBV21 has ORF status, its function being uncertain. This CDR3 contains 15 residues. V lost 0 bases to trimming and J lost 3 bases, with 12 bases between them. CDR3 DNA, as far as it was read: TGTGCTAGCAGTCAATCATGGCGGTCACTCTATGAACAGTAC. Encoded protein: CASSQSWRSLYEQY. The full CDR3 protein is CASSQSWRSLYEQYF.

This clone was observed a handful of times. The gene symbols are mouse symbols. The DNA ends 1 residue before the CDR3 does, and the rest of the CDR3 is filled in from the germline J gene. The sample carries other DNA sequences with the same CDR3. The J gene is TRBJ1-1, the V gene TRBV26; D is undetermined. The V gene's germline CDR1 is KGHPV and CDR2 FQNQEV (reference sequence). V gave up 4 bases and J gave up 0 bases, with 6 bases separating them. The CDR3 is 13 amino acids. The CDR3 reads CASSPRANTEVFF. CDR3 bases read: TGTGCCAGCAGTCCCCGAGCAAACACAGAAGTCTTC.

A remark on this clone: The genes are named according to mouse. The read terminates 1 residue before the CDR3 end, so the remaining end is supplied by the germline J gene. The V gene is TRBV12-2, the J gene TRBJ2-4, with 8 bases lining up with TRBD2. The V gene end was trimmed by 1 base and the J gene end by 6 bases; junction bases not matched to a gene: 8. CDR3 length: 15 residues. Germline V gene lookup returns CDR1 SGHLS and CDR2 HYDKME. The sequenced CDR3 bases are TGTGCCAGCTCTCTTTTCTGGGGGGAGGGGAACACCTTGTAC. It encodes CASSLFWGEGNTLY. The full CDR3 is CASSLFWGEGNTLYF.

Judged by abundance, this clone is medium-sized. Gene names refer to mouse genes. The read ends 1 residue before the CDR3 terminus; that terminus is restored from the germline J gene. The chain couples TRBV16 to TRBJ1-3; 7 bases map to TRBD1. With 5 bases clipped from V and 0 bases from J, the junction kept 7 bases outside the gene matches. This CDR3 has 16 residues. Germline V gene lookup returns CDR1 SGHSA and CDR2 FRNQAP. The sequenced CDR3 bases are TGTGCAAGCAGCCCGGGACAGTCCTATTCTGGAAATACGCTCTAT. It encodes CASSPGQSYSGNTLY. The entire CDR3 reads CASSPGQSYSGNTLYF. The full variable domain, rest sourced from reference TRBV16 and TRBJ1-3, is NAGVIQTPRHKVTGKGQEATLWCEPISGHSAVFWYRQTIVQGLEFLTYFRNQAPIDDSGMPKERFSAQMPNQSHSTLKIQSTQPQDSAVYLCASSPGQSYSGNTLYFGEGSRLIVV.